The T cell receptor (beta chain) under discussion was sequenced for a study of blood T cell repertoires in COVID-19. Assay used: immunoSEQ multiplex PCR; TCRdb lists only in-frame clones, some missing. The data show approximately 310,000 clones, with around 85% seen just once and about 1.9% held by the top ten. Germline V lookup: CDR1 SGHVS, CDR2 FNYEAQ. Trimming shortened V by 7 bases and J by 4 bases, and 20 bases separated the two germline ends. The CDR3 runs to 17 residues. The origin of this receptor is a woman under 40 who had been exposed to COVID-19. The chain has TRBV7-6 and TRBJ1-6; tentatively, D is TRBD1 (6 bases). Sample: PBMCs or T cells enriched from blood (not recorded which). The CDR3 reads CASTPPQGGVYNSPLHF. As DNA, the CDR3 is TGTGCCAGCACCCCCCCACAGGGAGGGGTATATAATTCACCCCTCCACTTT.